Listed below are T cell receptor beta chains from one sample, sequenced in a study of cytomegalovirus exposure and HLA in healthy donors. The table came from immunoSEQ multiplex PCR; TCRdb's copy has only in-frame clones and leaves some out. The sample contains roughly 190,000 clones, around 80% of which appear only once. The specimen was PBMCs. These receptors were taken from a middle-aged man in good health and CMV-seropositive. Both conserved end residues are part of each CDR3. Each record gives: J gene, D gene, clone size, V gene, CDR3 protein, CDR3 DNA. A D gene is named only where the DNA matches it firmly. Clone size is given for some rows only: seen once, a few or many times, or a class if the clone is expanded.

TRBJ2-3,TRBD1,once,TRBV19,CASSIWDRGVTDTQYF,TGTGCCAGTAGTATATGGGACAGGGGAGTGACAGATACGCAGTATTTT
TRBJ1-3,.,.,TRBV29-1,CSARTVSSGNTIYF,TGCAGCGCAAGGACAGTTTCCTCTGGAAACACCATATATTTT
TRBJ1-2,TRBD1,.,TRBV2,CASSPGTGPYGYTF,TGTGCCAGCAGCCCCGGGACAGGTCCCTATGGCTACACCTTC
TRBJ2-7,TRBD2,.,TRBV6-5,CASRLTSGGGYEQYF,TGTGCCAGCAGACTGACTAGCGGGGGAGGCTACGAGCAGTACTTC
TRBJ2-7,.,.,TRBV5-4,CASSFEWSSYEQYF,TGTGCCAGCAGCTTTGAGTGGAGCTCCTACGAGCAGTACTTC
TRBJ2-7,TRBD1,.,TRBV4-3,CASSQGLDRNEQYF,TGCGCCAGCAGCCAAGGCCTGGACAGGAACGAGCAGTACTTC
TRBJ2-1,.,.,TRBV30,CAWRGAVEQFF,TGTGCCTGGAGAGGAGCAGTAGAGCAGTTCTTC
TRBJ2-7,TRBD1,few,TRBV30,CASLDQGRGQEQYF,TGTGCCTCCCTCGATCAGGGCAGGGGGCAAGAGCAGTACTTC
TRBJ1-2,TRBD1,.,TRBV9,CASSAPDREAGYTF,TGTGCCAGCAGCGCCCCAGACAGGGAGGCTGGCTACACCTTC
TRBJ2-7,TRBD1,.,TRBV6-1,CASNSVGGTLYEQYF,TGTGCCAGCAATTCGGTAGGGGGCACTCTCTACGAGCAGTACTTC
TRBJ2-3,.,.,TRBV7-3,CASSLQAPDTQYF,TGTGCCAGCAGCTTACAAGCACCAGATACGCAGTATTTT
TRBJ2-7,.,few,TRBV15,CASGGRDLWEQYF,TGTGCCAGTGGAGGGCGAGATTTGTGGGAGCAGTACTTC
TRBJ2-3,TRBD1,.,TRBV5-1,CASSLDDRVHTQYF,TGCGCCAGCAGCTTGGACGACAGGGTACATACGCAGTATTTT
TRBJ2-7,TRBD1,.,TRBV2,CASRGPGQGRYEQYF,TGTGCCAGCAGGGGTCCGGGACAGGGAAGGTACGAGCAGTACTTC
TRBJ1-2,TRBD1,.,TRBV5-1,CASSSGQTNYGYTF,TGCGCCAGCAGCTCGGGACAGACGAACTATGGCTACACCTTC